These T cell receptor beta chains were read from a single sample in a study of T cells in localized non-small cell lung cancer. The method was immunoSEQ multiplex PCR; TCRdb's version includes in-frame clones alone and lacks a portion of them. The sample consists of about 21,000 clones, roughly 90% of them appearing once. The source was peripheral blood mononuclear cells, collected before any cancer treatment. Receptor source: a male donor at least 60 years old with stage II lung adenocarcinoma. The CDR3 runs from the conserved cysteine through the conserved F or W. The order of the fields is V gene, J gene, D gene, clone size, CDR3 protein, CDR3 DNA. A D gene is named only where the DNA matches it firmly. Some rows have no size entry. The others give once, few or many, or a class for an expanded clone.

v_gene: TRBV15; j_gene: TRBJ2-7; d_gene: TRBD2; abundance: .; CDR3aa: CATRTSGAYEQYF; CDR3nt: TGTGCCACCCGGACTAGCGGAGCCTACGAGCAGTACTTC
v_gene: TRBV19; j_gene: TRBJ2-4; d_gene: .; abundance: .; CDR3aa: CASSIGGRAGNIQYF; CDR3nt: TGTGCCAGTAGTATAGGGGGCAGGGCCGGGAACATTCAGTACTTC
v_gene: TRBV10-3; j_gene: TRBJ2-2; d_gene: .; abundance: .; CDR3aa: CAISDFRVKGDGGELFF; CDR3nt: TGTGCCATCAGTGATTTCAGGGTGAAGGGGGACGGCGGGGAGCTGTTTTTT
v_gene: TRBV5-1; j_gene: TRBJ2-6; d_gene: .; abundance: .; CDR3aa: CASSLAVRNGTYDSGANVLTF; CDR3nt: TGCGCCAGCAGCTTGGCAGTAAGGAACGGGACATACGACTCTGGGGCCAACGTCCTGACTTTC
v_gene: TRBV2; j_gene: TRBJ2-1; d_gene: .; abundance: large; CDR3aa: CASSVWAGPYNEQFF; CDR3nt: TGTGCCAGCAGTGTCTGGGCGGGGCCCTACAATGAGCAGTTCTTC
v_gene: TRBV6-6; j_gene: TRBJ1-3; d_gene: .; abundance: .; CDR3aa: CASSYSEGQGNTIYF; CDR3nt: TGTGCCAGCAGTTACTCAGAGGGTCAGGGAAACACCATATATTTT
v_gene: TRBV12-5; j_gene: TRBJ2-5; d_gene: TRBD2; abundance: .; CDR3aa: CASGPGLAGQETQYF; CDR3nt: TGTGCTAGTGGACCCGGACTAGCGGGCCAAGAGACCCAGTACTTC
v_gene: TRBV12-5; j_gene: TRBJ2-1; d_gene: TRBD2; abundance: .; CDR3aa: CASGLVLAGGGAYNEQFF; CDR3nt: TGTGCTAGTGGTTTGGTCCTAGCGGGAGGAGGGGCCTACAATGAGCAGTTCTTC
v_gene: TRBV9; j_gene: TRBJ1-2; d_gene: .; abundance: .; CDR3aa: CASSAQVAGTNYGYTF; CDR3nt: TGTGCCAGCAGCGCACAGGTCGCAGGGACTAACTATGGCTACACCTTC
v_gene: TRBV5-1; j_gene: TRBJ1-1; d_gene: .; abundance: .; CDR3aa: CASSSATGGYTEAFF; CDR3nt: TGCGCCAGCAGCTCAGCTACAGGAGGCTACACTGAAGCTTTCTTT
v_gene: TRBV28; j_gene: TRBJ2-3; d_gene: TRBD2; abundance: .; CDR3aa: CASSSSGYSTDTQYF; CDR3nt: TGTGCCAGCAGTTCTAGCGGGTATTCAACAGATACGCAGTATTTT
v_gene: TRBV11-2; j_gene: TRBJ2-1; d_gene: TRBD1; abundance: .; CDR3aa: CASSYQTGGYNEQFF; CDR3nt: TGTGCCAGCAGTTACCAGACAGGGGGCTACAATGAGCAGTTCTTC
v_gene: TRBV4-2; j_gene: TRBJ2-3; d_gene: .; abundance: few; CDR3aa: CASSQGARQDTQYF; CDR3nt: TGTGCCAGCAGCCAGGGGGCCCGCCAAGATACGCAGTATTTT
v_gene: TRBV10-3; j_gene: TRBJ2-7; d_gene: TRBD1; abundance: .; CDR3aa: CAISRTTVLGQQVYEQYF; CDR3nt: TGTGCCATCAGTCGTACTACCGTTTTGGGACAGCAGGTCTACGAGCAGTACTTC
v_gene: TRBV11-1; j_gene: TRBJ1-1; d_gene: .; abundance: .; CDR3aa: CASSFFSALGTEAFF; CDR3nt: TGTGCCAGCAGCTTTTTTTCGGCTCTTGGTACTGAAGCTTTCTTT
v_gene: TRBV25-1; j_gene: TRBJ1-5; d_gene: .; abundance: .; CDR3aa: CASSGSQGGSNQPQHF; CDR3nt: TGTGCCAGCAGTGGGTCCCAGGGCGGGAGTAATCAGCCCCAGCATTTT
v_gene: TRBV19; j_gene: TRBJ1-5; d_gene: .; abundance: .; CDR3aa: CASSIGQNQPQHF; CDR3nt: TGTGCCAGTAGTATAGGCCAGAATCAGCCCCAGCATTTT
v_gene: TRBV11-1; j_gene: TRBJ2-7; d_gene: .; abundance: .; CDR3aa: CASSFSREQYF; CDR3nt: TGTGCCAGCAGCTTTTCGCGCGAGCAGTACTTC
v_gene: TRBV7-7; j_gene: TRBJ2-5; d_gene: .; abundance: .; CDR3aa: CASSRLDGRGETQYF; CDR3nt: TGTGCTAGCAGCAGGCTCGACGGGAGAGGAGAGACCCAGTACTTC
v_gene: TRBV29-1; j_gene: TRBJ2-3; d_gene: TRBD2; abundance: once; CDR3aa: CSAEIAGADTQYF; CDR3nt: TGCAGCGCCGAAATAGCGGGAGCTGATACGCAGTATTTT